A single sample gave rise to the 17 T cell receptor beta chains below, sequenced in a study of post-analysis software for immune sequencing data. Study results and limitations: TRBV5-6, TRBV5-1 and TRBV20-1 belonged to a set of about five TRBV segments that were more frequent in patients than controls.

Antigen specificity for these receptors is unknown. Built from TCR beta cDNA, the libraries had unique molecular identifiers in them. TCRdb recomputed calls from the PCR reads with MiXCR, one row per CDR3 protein. This sample has a few hundred thousand distinct CDR3 sequences; 30% to 45% occur once, and the top ten carry 6.5% to 8%. Specimen: blood. These receptors came from a girl aged 2-10 years with multiple sclerosis.

The CDR3 loop reads CASSRGLAGGDTQYF. CDR3 sequence (DNA): TGTGCCAGCAGCCGAGGACTAGCGGGGGGGGATACGCAGTATTTT. V usage is TRBV3-1 and J usage is TRBJ2-3, with 15 bases identical to TRBD2. CDR1 and CDR2 from the germline V gene are LGHDT and YNNKEL (reference sequence). The CDR3 spans 15 residues. With 4 bases clipped from V and 6 bases from J, the junction kept 2 bases outside the gene matches.

This clonotype was seen only a few times. The chain is built from TRBV20-1 and TRBJ2-3; 9 nucleotides align to TRBD1. The junction had 7 bases not matched to a gene; V was cut back by 3 bases and J by 0 bases. The CDR3 runs 16 residues. CDR1 DFQATT and CDR2 SNEGSKA come from the germline V gene (reference sequence). The chain's CDR3 is CSASHTGGTSTDTQYF. CDR3 bases: TGCAGTGCTAGCCATACAGGGGGCACTAGCACAGATACGCAGTATTTT.

This clonotype came up once. J is TRBJ1-4 and V is TRBV12-3 or TRBV12-4, with D possibly TRBD1 on 5 matching bases. The CDR3 has 16 residues. The V end lost 6 bases, the J end lost 3 bases, and 17 bases lay between the germline ends. The CDR3 DNA reads TGTGCCAGCAGCCCCTTAGGGGCTCCCCCTAATGAAAAACTGTTTTTT. This translates into CASSPLGAPPNEKLFF.

The chain couples TRBV29-1 to TRBJ1-1; unclear D gene. Per germline, CDR1 SQVTM and CDR2 ANQGSEA. Trimming took 3 bases from V and 1 from J, leaving 9 bases between them. The CDR3 has 13 amino acids. The CDR3 loop is CSVELRPNTEAFF. CDR3 bases: TGCAGCGTTGAGCTTAGACCGAACACTGAAGCTTTCTTT.

This clonotype was observed a few times. The V call is TRBV12-3 or TRBV12-4, the J call TRBJ1-2, with no clear D. This CDR3 spans 18 amino acids. The ends were cut back, 3 bases at V and 1 base at J, with 21 bases in the middle. In nucleotides, the CDR3 is TGTGCCAGCAGTTTGACTGGCAGGCCCCTTTATTATAACTATGGCTACACCTTC. Translating it yields CASSLTGRPLYYNYGYTF.

The chain carries TRBV18 and TRBJ2-1; 8 bases are a match to TRBD2. This CDR3 region has 14 residues. The V gene's germline CDR1 is KGHSH and CDR2 LQKENI. Unmatched junction bases numbered 7, after V lost 7 bases and J lost 5 bases. CDR3 sequence reads: CASFKAGEDNEQFF. The CDR3 DNA sequence: TGTGCCAGCTTTAAAGCGGGAGAAGACAATGAGCAGTTCTTC.

This clonotype came up a few times. This chain uses TRBV12-3 or TRBV12-4 with TRBJ2-4; TRBD2 agrees at 11 bases. Judging by the DNA end, TRBJ2-5 fits better; the J call may be wrong. CDR3 length: 14 amino acids. This CDR3 reads CASSSLAGEETQYF. The CDR3 nucleotides read TGTGCCAGCAGTTCACTAGCGGGAGAAGAGACCCAGTACTTC.

The gene calls are TRBV15 and TRBJ2-7, with D possibly being TRBD1 (5 bases). V lost 3 bases to trimming and J lost 0 bases, with 9 bases between them. Germline CDR1 reads LNHNV; CDR2 reads YYDKDF (reference sequence). The CDR3 sequence is 14 residues long. The CDR3 here is CATSSLQVSYEQYF. CDR3 nucleotides: TGTGCCACCAGCAGCTTACAGGTCTCCTACGAGCAGTACTTC.

V usage is TRBV20-1 and J usage is TRBJ2-5; 10 nucleotides match TRBD2. The CDR3 length is 15 residues. V was pared by 3 bases and J by 7 bases, with 11 bases of the junction left unmatched. Looked up from germline, CDR1 is DFQATT and CDR2 is SNEGSKA (reference sequence). CDR3 region: CSASSAAGGLGTQYF. CDR3 in DNA: TGCAGTGCTAGTTCGGCAGCGGGGGGGCTCGGGACCCAGTACTTC.

This chain joins TRBV20-1 and TRBJ2-1; TRBD2 matches 8 bases. The CDR3 has 14 amino acids. Germline CDR1 DFQATT, CDR2 SNEGSKA (reference sequence). With V trimmed by 8 bases and J by 0 bases, 6 bases remained unmatched. The CDR3 here is CSFRGGSSYNEQFF. The CDR3 DNA sequence: TGCAGTTTTCGCGGGGGGAGCTCCTACAATGAGCAGTTCTTC.

The chain uses TRBV12-3 or TRBV12-4 and TRBJ2-7, with 12 bases that match TRBD2. This CDR3 spans 15 amino acids. V shed 5 bases, J shed 6 bases, and the junction held 8 bases outside the gene matches. The chain's CDR3 is CASSMTSGRIGEQYF. In nucleotides, the CDR3 is TGTGCCAGCAGTATGACTAGCGGGAGAATCGGCGAGCAGTACTTC.

CDR3 protein: CASSLSAYNYGYTF. The CDR3 coding sequence is TGTGCCAGCAGCCTGTCGGCCTATAACTATGGCTACACCTTC. The chain has TRBV14 and TRBJ1-2; D is undetermined. V was cut by 4 bases and J by 1 base, with 10 bases left in between. The CDR3 is 14 amino acids. Germline-derived CDR1 and CDR2 are SGHDN and FVKESK.

This clonotype appeared a few times. The chain recombines TRBV20-1 with TRBJ2-5, with 9 bases fitting TRBD1. Germline trimming cut 0 bases from V and 11 bases from J; bases unmatched to any gene: 10. Germline values: CDR1 DFQATT, CDR2 SNEGSKA (reference sequence). CDR3 length: 14 amino acids. The CDR3 reads CSARERDRVTEQYF. The DNA for the CDR3 is TGCAGTGCTAGAGAGCGGGACAGGGTCACTGAGCAGTACTTC.

This chain uses TRBV20-1 with TRBJ2-7, with 8 bases fitting TRBD2. CDR3 length equals 15 residues. The germline V gene encodes CDR1 DFQATT and CDR2 SNEGSKA (reference sequence). The trim removed 0 bases at V and 2 bases at J, leaving 6 bases unmatched. This CDR3 reads CSARDQAGGPYEQYF. Written as DNA, the CDR3 is TGCAGTGCTAGAGATCAGGCGGGAGGCCCCTACGAGCAGTACTTC.

V usage is TRBV4-2 and J usage is TRBJ2-3; 8 bases align to TRBD1. In germline, CDR1 is LGHNA, CDR2 YNFKEQ. This CDR3 has 16 residues. V gave up 2 bases and J gave up 3 bases; unmatched junction bases: 7. The CDR3 DNA reads as TGTGCCAGCAGCCAACCTTTAGACAGGGGAACAGATACGCAGTATTTT. Protein sequence: CASSQPLDRGTDTQYF.

V and J are TRBV27 and TRBJ1-4; D is ambiguous. Trimming stripped 3 bases from V and 5 bases from J, with 7 bases between. The CDR3 is 13 residues long. Germline V gene data show CDR1 as MNHEY and CDR2 as SMNVEV (reference sequence). The CDR3 protein is CASSFIPNEKLFF. The CDR3 DNA is TGTGCCAGCAGTTTTATCCCAAATGAAAAACTGTTTTTT.

The chain has TRBV20-1 and TRBJ2-1; 9 bases line up with TRBD2. CDR1 is DFQATT, CDR2 SNEGSKA, per germline (reference sequence). The CDR3 sequence is 16 residues long. V shed 0 bases and J 4 bases; nucleotides not matched to a gene: 7. In nucleotides, the CDR3 is TGCAGTGCTAGAGATGGCGGACTAGCGCCGTACAATGAGCAGTTCTTC. This encodes CSARDGGLAPYNEQFF.